The sequence of this T cell receptor (beta chain) was determined in a study of Graves' ophthalmopathy and Graves' hyperthyroidism. The CDR3 loop spans 14 amino acids. V dropped 4 bases and J dropped 5 bases, with 15 bases sitting between them. CDR1 and CDR2 (germline): PRHDT, FYEKMQ (reference sequence). Amplification of TCR beta CDR3 regions used RNA transcripts. The library came from an HTBI-primed first-round RT-PCR and a second-round multiplex PCR. TCRdb recomputed calls from the multiplex PCR reads with MiXCR, one row per CDR3 protein. The data hold about 600,000 distinct CDR3 sequences, with under 45% observed a single time.

This rearrangement joins TRBV13 to TRBJ2-7, with a tentative D call TRBD2 (6 bases). The receptor comes from an adult man with Graves' hyperthyroidism. Specimen: peripheral blood or thyroid tissue (not recorded which). Here the CDR3 DNA reads TGTGCCAGCAGCTACCGGGACTTTGCCCACGAGCAGTACTTC. Residues: CASSYRDFAHEQYF.